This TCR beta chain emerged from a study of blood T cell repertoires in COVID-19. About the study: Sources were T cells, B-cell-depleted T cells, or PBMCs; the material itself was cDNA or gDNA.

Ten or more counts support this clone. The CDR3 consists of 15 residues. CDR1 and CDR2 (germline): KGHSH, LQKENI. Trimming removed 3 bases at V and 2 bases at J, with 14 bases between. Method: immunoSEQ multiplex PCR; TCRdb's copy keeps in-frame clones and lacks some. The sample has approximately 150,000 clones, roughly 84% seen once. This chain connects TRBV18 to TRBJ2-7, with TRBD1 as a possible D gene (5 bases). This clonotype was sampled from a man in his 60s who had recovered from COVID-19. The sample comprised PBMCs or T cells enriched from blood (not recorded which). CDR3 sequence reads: CASSPGREGAYEQYF. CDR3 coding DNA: TGTGCCAGCTCACCGGGTAGGGAAGGGGCCTACGAGCAGTACTTC.